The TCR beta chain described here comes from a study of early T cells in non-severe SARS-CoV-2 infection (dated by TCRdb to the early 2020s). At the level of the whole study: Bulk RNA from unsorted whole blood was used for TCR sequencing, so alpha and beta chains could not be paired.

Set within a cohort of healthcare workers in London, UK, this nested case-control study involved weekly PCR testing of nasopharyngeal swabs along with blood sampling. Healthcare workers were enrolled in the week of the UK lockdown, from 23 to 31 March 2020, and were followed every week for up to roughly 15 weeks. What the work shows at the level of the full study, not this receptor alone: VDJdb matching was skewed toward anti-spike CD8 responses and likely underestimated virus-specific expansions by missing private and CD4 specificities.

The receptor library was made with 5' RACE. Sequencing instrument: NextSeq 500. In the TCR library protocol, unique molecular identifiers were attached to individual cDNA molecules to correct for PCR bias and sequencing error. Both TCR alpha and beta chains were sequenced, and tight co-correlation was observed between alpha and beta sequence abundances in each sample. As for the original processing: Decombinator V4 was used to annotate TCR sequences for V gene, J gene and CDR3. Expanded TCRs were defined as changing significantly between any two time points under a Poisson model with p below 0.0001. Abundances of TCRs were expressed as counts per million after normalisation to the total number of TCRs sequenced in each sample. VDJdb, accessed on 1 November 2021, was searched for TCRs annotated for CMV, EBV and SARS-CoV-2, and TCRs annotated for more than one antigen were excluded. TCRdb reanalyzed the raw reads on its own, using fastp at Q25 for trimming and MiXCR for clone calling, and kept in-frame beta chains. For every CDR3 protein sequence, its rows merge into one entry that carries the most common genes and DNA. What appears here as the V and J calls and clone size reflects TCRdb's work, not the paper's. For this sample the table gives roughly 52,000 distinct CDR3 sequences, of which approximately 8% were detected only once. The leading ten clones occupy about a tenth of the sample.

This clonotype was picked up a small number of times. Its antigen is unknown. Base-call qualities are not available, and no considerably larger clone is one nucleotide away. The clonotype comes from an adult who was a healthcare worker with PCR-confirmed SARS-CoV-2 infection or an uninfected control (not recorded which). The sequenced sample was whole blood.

The DNA sequence reads TGTGCCAGCGGACTGACAGGGGGCACTGAAGCTTTCTTT. Its coded protein is CASGLTGGTEAFF. The rearranged chain carries TRBV7-3 and TRBJ1-1; TRBD1 fits 9 bases in the junction. For CDR1 and CDR2, the germline V gene lists SGHTA and FQGTGA. The CDR3, from cysteine to phenylalanine, totals 13 residues. Only CDR3 DNA remains: 39 bases, in frame from the first base. V is trimmed back by 8 bases and J by 4 bases, and the junction contains 5 bases that no gene match accounts for.